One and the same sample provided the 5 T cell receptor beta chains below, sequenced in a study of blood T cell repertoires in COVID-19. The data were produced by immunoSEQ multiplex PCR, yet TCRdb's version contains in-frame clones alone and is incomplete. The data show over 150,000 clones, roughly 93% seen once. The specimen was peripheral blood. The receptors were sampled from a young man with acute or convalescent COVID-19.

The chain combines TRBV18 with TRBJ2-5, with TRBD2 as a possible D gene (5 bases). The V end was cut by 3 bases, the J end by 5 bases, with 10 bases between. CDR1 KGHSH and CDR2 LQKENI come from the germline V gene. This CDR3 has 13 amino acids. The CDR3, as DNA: TGTGCCAGCTCACCCGGGGTAAAGGAGACCCAGTACTTC. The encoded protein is CASSPGVKETQYF.

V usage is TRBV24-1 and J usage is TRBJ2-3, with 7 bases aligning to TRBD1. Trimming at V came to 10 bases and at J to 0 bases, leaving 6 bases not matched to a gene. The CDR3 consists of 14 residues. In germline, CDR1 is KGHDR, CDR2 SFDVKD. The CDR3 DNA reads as TGTGCCACTGAGGACAGGAGTAGCACAGATACGCAGTATTTT. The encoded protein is CATEDRSSTDTQYF.

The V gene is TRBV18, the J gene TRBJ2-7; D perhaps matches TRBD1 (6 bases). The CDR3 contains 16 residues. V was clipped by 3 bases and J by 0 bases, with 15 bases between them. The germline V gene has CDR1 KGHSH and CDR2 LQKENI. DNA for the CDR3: TGTGCCAGCTCACCCTCAAGGGACATCAGCTCCTACGAGCAGTACTTC. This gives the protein CASSPSRDISSYEQYF.

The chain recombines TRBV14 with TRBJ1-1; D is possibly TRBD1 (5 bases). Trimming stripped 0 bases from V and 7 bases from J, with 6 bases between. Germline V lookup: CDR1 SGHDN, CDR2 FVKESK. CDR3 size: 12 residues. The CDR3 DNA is TGTGCCAGCAGCCAAGAGGGGGGTGAAGCTTTCTTT. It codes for CASSQEGGEAFF.

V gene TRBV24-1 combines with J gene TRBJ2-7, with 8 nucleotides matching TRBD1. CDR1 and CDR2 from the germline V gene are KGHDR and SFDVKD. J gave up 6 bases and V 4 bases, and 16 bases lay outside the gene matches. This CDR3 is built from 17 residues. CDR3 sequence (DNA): TGTGCCACCAGTGAACCCATCGGACAGGGAAGAAGCGCCGAGCAGTACTTC. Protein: CATSEPIGQGRSAEQYF.